This T cell receptor (beta chain) was recovered during a study of blood T cells in healthy people across ages. Study-wide results and limits: Naive CD4+ cell counts and diversity both ran higher in long-lived than in aged donors.

This clonotype was counted between two and nine times. As yet, its antigen is unknown. Next came a second PCR, run for about 6 to 12 cycles, which used a sample-barcoded 5' primer along with a J-beta primer mix. Per sample, CDR3-containing paired-end reads numbered at least 3 million. TCRdb used MiXCR to reprocess the 5' RACE reads, holding one entry per CDR3 protein. The sample shows approximately 780,000 distinct CDR3 sequences, approximately 24% of them seen only once. Germline values: CDR1 SGHRS, CDR2 YFSETQ. The CDR3 contains 15 residues. V trimming: 2 bases; J trimming: 4 bases; junction bases outside the gene matches: 3. This sample also appeared in a second study, on T cells of mothers and their children. That paper adds: Samples were obtained from a few healthy Caucasian mothers and their six children.

V is TRBV5-1 and J is TRBJ2-1; 10 bases map to TRBD2. Sequences were obtained from blood. The TCR sequence derives from a boy between 10 and 17 years old in good health. The CDR3 bases are TGCGCCAGCAGCTTTACTAGCGGGGTTTACAATGAGCAGTTCTTC. Translating it yields CASSFTSGVYNEQFF.